This TCR beta chain was retrieved from a study of blood T cell repertoires in COVID-19. Study-level background: Samples of COVID-19 (acute and convalescent) were obtained from the United States, Italy and Spain. PBMCs, B-cell-depleted T cells, or T cells were the source of the cDNA or gDNA that made up the material.

With 7 bases clipped from V and 2 bases from J, the junction kept 4 bases outside the gene matches. The CDR3 is 15 residues long. CDR1 and CDR2 from the germline V gene are MDHEN and SYDVKM. In the original processing: Scientists estimated how many nucleated cells there were by amplifying reference gene primers. Some clones are missing from TCRdb's copy, which holds only in-frame ones; the method was immunoSEQ multiplex PCR. The V and J calls and clone size are taken from that table; D and trimming were inferred from the DNA. Of approximately 210,000 clones listed, about 86% are singletons. The sample consisted of peripheral blood. The source is a woman in her 70s with acute or convalescent COVID-19. The chain links TRBV28 to TRBJ2-1; TRBD2 aligns across 11 bases. CDR3 sequence: CASTPGLAAYNEQFF. CDR3 nucleotide sequence: TGTGCCAGCACCCCGGGACTAGCGGCCTACAATGAGCAGTTCTTC.